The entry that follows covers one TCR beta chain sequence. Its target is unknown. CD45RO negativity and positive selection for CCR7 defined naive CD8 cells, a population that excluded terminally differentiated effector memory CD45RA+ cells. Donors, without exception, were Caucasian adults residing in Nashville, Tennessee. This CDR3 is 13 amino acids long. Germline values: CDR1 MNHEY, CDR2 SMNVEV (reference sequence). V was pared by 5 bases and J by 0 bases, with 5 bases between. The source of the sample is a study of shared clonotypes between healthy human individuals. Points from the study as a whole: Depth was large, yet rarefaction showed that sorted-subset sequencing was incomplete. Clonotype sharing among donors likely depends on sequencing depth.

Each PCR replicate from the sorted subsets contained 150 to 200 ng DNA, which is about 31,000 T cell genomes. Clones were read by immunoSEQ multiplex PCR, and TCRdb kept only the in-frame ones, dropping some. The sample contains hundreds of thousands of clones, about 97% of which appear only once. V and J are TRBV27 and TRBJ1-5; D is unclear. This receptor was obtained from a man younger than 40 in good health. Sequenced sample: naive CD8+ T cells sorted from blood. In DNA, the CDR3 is TGTGCCAGCAGTCCTACTAGCAATCAGCCCCAGCATTTT. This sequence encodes CASSPTSNQPQHF.